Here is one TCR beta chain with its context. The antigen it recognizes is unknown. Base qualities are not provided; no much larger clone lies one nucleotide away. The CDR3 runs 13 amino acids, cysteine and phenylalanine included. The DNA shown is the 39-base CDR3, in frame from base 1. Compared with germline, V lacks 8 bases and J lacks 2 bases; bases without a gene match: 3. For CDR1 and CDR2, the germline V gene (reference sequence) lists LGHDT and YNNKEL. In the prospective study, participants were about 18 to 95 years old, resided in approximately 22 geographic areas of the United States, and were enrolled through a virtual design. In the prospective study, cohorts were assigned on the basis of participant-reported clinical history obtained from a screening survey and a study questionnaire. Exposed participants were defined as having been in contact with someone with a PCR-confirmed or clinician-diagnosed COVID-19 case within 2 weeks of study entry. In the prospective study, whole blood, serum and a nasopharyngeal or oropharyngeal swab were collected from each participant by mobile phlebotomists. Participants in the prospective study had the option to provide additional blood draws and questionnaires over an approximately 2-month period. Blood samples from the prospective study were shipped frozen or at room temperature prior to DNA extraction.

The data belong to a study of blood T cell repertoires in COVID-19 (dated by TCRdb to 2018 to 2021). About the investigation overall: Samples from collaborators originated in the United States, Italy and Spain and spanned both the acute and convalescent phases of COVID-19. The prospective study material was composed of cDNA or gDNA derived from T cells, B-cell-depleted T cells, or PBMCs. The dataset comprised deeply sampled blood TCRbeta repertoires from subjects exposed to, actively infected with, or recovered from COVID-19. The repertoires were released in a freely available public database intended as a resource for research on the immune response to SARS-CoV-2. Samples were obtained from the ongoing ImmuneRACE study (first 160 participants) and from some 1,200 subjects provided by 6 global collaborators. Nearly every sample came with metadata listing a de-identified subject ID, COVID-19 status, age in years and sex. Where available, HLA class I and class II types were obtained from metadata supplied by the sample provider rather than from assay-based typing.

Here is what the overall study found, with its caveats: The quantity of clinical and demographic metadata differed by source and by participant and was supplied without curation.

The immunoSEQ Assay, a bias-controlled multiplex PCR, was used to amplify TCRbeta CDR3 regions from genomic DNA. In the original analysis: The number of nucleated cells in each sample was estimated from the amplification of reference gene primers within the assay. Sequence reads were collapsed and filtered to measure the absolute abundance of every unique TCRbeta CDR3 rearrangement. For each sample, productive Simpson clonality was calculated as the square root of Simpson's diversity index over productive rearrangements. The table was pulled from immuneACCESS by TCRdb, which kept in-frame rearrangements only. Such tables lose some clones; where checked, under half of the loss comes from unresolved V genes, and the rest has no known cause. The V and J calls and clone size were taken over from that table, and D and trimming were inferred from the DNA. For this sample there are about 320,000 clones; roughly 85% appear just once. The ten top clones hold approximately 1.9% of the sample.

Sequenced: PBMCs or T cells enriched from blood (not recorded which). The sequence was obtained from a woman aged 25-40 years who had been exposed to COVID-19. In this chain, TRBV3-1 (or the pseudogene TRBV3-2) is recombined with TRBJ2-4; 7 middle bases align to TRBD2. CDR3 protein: CASSAGSKNIQYF. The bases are TGTGCCAGCTCAGCGGGATCCAAAAACATTCAGTACTTC.